Listed below are T cell receptor beta chains from one sample, sequenced in a study of blood T cells in healthy people across ages. MiXCR, run by TCRdb on the 5' RACE reads, gives a single entry per CDR3 protein. The sample has about 640,000 distinct CDR3 sequences; roughly 50% are singletons. Input material: blood. These receptors were obtained from a man in his fifties or sixties in good health. Each CDR3 is given with its conserved first and last residue. D genes are given only for firm matches. Clone size is shown for a subset of rows, as once, few, many or a class of expanded clone.

d_call: .; j_call: TRBJ2-5; v_call: TRBV27; clone_size: many; cdr3_aa: CASSLWVGQETQYF; cdr3_nt: TGTGCCAGCAGTTTATGGGTCGGGCAAGAGACCCAGTACTTC
d_call: .; j_call: TRBJ2-6; v_call: TRBV6-5; clone_size: .; cdr3_aa: CASSYAVIGANVLTF; cdr3_nt: TGTGCCAGCAGTTACGCGGTAATCGGGGCCAACGTCCTGACTTTC
d_call: .; j_call: TRBJ2-2; v_call: TRBV7-2; clone_size: .; cdr3_aa: CASSSKNTGELFF; cdr3_nt: TGTGCCAGCAGCTCCAAGAACACCGGGGAGCTGTTTTTT
d_call: .; j_call: TRBJ2-1; v_call: TRBV20-1; clone_size: .; cdr3_aa: CSAGSTYNEQFF; cdr3_nt: TGCAGTGCTGGGAGTACCTACAATGAGCAGTTCTTC
d_call: .; j_call: TRBJ2-7; v_call: TRBV11-2; clone_size: .; cdr3_aa: CASRSRGYEQYF; cdr3_nt: TGTGCCAGCAGGTCCAGGGGCTACGAGCAGTACTTC
d_call: TRBD2; j_call: TRBJ2-3; v_call: TRBV7-2; clone_size: .; cdr3_aa: CASSPGGGAPDTQYF; cdr3_nt: TGTGCCAGCAGCCCAGGCGGGGGGGCCCCAGATACGCAGTATTTT
d_call: .; j_call: TRBJ1-1; v_call: TRBV29-1; clone_size: .; cdr3_aa: CSVERDSVNTEAFF; cdr3_nt: TGCAGCGTTGAAAGGGATTCGGTGAACACTGAAGCTTTCTTT
d_call: TRBD2; j_call: TRBJ2-4; v_call: TRBV6-5; clone_size: .; cdr3_aa: CASSYSGRGGGFGKNIQYF; cdr3_nt: TGTGCCAGCAGTTACTCCGGTCGGGGGGGGGGATTCGGCAAAAACATTCAGTACTTC
d_call: TRBD2; j_call: TRBJ2-5; v_call: TRBV4-2; clone_size: few; cdr3_aa: CASSKTTSGDFWQYF; cdr3_nt: TGTGCCAGCAGCAAGACAACTAGCGGTGACTTTTGGCAGTACTTC
d_call: TRBD1; j_call: TRBJ1-2; v_call: TRBV3-1; clone_size: .; cdr3_aa: CASSQPGGNGYTF; cdr3_nt: TGTGCCAGCAGCCAACCAGGGGGCAATGGCTACACCTTC
d_call: .; j_call: TRBJ1-4; v_call: TRBV27; clone_size: few; cdr3_aa: CASSLMGRREKLFF; cdr3_nt: TGTGCCAGCAGTTTAATGGGGCGACGGGAAAAACTGTTTTTT
d_call: .; j_call: TRBJ2-5; v_call: TRBV15; clone_size: few; cdr3_aa: CATSRDDSQETQYF; cdr3_nt: TGTGCCACCAGCAGAGACGACAGCCAAGAGACCCAGTACTTC
d_call: .; j_call: TRBJ1-2; v_call: TRBV11-2; clone_size: many; cdr3_aa: CASGGGNNYGYTF; cdr3_nt: TGTGCCAGCGGGGGGGGGAACAACTATGGCTACACCTTC
d_call: .; j_call: TRBJ1-2; v_call: TRBV27; clone_size: .; cdr3_aa: CASSIRPTNYGYTF; cdr3_nt: TGTGCCAGCAGCATAAGACCTACTAACTATGGCTACACCTTC
d_call: TRBD2; j_call: TRBJ2-3; v_call: TRBV20-1; clone_size: .; cdr3_aa: CSAAGVGTDTQYF; cdr3_nt: TGCAGTGCTGCGGGGGTGGGCACAGATACGCAGTATTTT
d_call: .; j_call: TRBJ2-5; v_call: TRBV2; clone_size: .; cdr3_aa: CASSGDLGETQYF; cdr3_nt: TGTGCCAGCAGTGGTGACTTAGGGGAGACCCAGTACTTC
d_call: .; j_call: TRBJ2-5; v_call: TRBV20-1; clone_size: .; cdr3_aa: CSARDLEGGGETQYF; cdr3_nt: TGCAGTGCTAGAGATCTTGAAGGGGGGGGAGAGACCCAGTACTTC
d_call: .; j_call: TRBJ2-1; v_call: TRBV28; clone_size: .; cdr3_aa: CASSLGEVRETQFF; cdr3_nt: TGTGCCAGCAGTTTGGGGGAGGTTCGGGAGACCCAGTTCTTC
d_call: .; j_call: TRBJ2-5; v_call: TRBV6-5; clone_size: few; cdr3_aa: CASTQTGQETQYF; cdr3_nt: TGTGCCAGCACCCAGACAGGCCAAGAGACCCAGTACTTC
d_call: TRBD2; j_call: TRBJ2-7; v_call: TRBV5-1; clone_size: .; cdr3_aa: CASSLVAGGSQSYEQYF; cdr3_nt: TGCGCCAGCAGCTTAGTGGCGGGGGGTTCCCAATCCTACGAGCAGTACTTC
d_call: TRBD2; j_call: TRBJ2-1; v_call: TRBV12-3/TRBV12-4; clone_size: .; cdr3_aa: CASSPMTSLPEQFF; cdr3_nt: TGTGCCAGCAGTCCCATGACTAGCCTTCCTGAGCAGTTCTTC
d_call: .; j_call: TRBJ1-6; v_call: TRBV7-2; clone_size: .; cdr3_aa: CASRRRAGDDSPLHF; cdr3_nt: TGTGCCAGCAGACGCCGTGCAGGGGACGATTCACCCCTCCACTTT
d_call: .; j_call: TRBJ2-3; v_call: TRBV4-1; clone_size: .; cdr3_aa: CASSQEPRSDTQYF; cdr3_nt: TGCGCCAGCAGCCAAGAACCCCGCTCAGATACGCAGTATTTT
d_call: TRBD1; j_call: TRBJ1-2; v_call: TRBV5-1; clone_size: .; cdr3_aa: CASSAGTGNVISYGYTF; cdr3_nt: TGCGCCAGCAGCGCCGGGACAGGGAATGTTATCTCCTATGGCTACACCTTC
d_call: TRBD2; j_call: TRBJ2-3; v_call: TRBV7-9; clone_size: .; cdr3_aa: CASSFPSGTSTDTQYF; cdr3_nt: TGTGCCAGCAGCTTCCCCAGCGGGACCAGCACAGATACGCAGTATTTT
d_call: .; j_call: TRBJ2-7; v_call: TRBV12-3/TRBV12-4; clone_size: .; cdr3_aa: CASSFQSSSYEQYF; cdr3_nt: TGTGCCAGCAGTTTTCAGTCAAGCTCCTACGAGCAGTACTTC
d_call: TRBD2; j_call: TRBJ2-1; v_call: TRBV6-2/TRBV6-3; clone_size: once; cdr3_aa: CASKRGALSEQFF; cdr3_nt: TGTGCCAGCAAGCGGGGGGCCTTGAGTGAGCAGTTCTTC
d_call: .; j_call: TRBJ1-3; v_call: TRBV6-5; clone_size: .; cdr3_aa: CASSFISSAGNTIYF; cdr3_nt: TGTGCCAGCAGTTTTATCTCCAGCGCTGGAAACACCATATATTTT
d_call: .; j_call: TRBJ1-5; v_call: TRBV20-1; clone_size: .; cdr3_aa: CSARDRRGQPQHF; cdr3_nt: TGCAGTGCTAGAGATCGGCGTGGTCAGCCCCAGCATTTT
d_call: TRBD2; j_call: TRBJ2-3; v_call: TRBV6-1; clone_size: .; cdr3_aa: CAGGDRLRYF; cdr3_nt: TGTGCCGGGGGGGACCGTCTCAGGTATTTT
d_call: .; j_call: TRBJ1-1; v_call: TRBV12-5; clone_size: .; cdr3_aa: CASGLRGGTEAFF; cdr3_nt: TGTGCTAGTGGTTTGCGGGGAGGCACTGAAGCTTTCTTT
d_call: .; j_call: TRBJ2-5; v_call: TRBV12-3/TRBV12-4; clone_size: .; cdr3_aa: CASSSTTEQYF; cdr3_nt: TGTGCCAGCAGTTCGACGACAGAGCAGTACTTC
d_call: .; j_call: TRBJ1-4; v_call: TRBV4-2; clone_size: .; cdr3_aa: CASSQEVTVGGEKLFF; cdr3_nt: TGTGCCAGCAGCCAAGAGGTTACTGTGGGAGGTGAAAAACTGTTTTTT
d_call: .; j_call: TRBJ2-7; v_call: TRBV5-1; clone_size: .; cdr3_aa: CASSLVARGLSSYEQYF; cdr3_nt: TGCGCCAGCAGCTTGGTTGCCAGGGGCCTCAGCTCCTACGAGCAGTACTTC
d_call: TRBD2; j_call: TRBJ2-1; v_call: TRBV20-1; clone_size: .; cdr3_aa: CSARSPGLAGYEQFF; cdr3_nt: TGCAGTGCTAGATCTCCGGGACTAGCGGGGTATGAGCAGTTCTTC
d_call: .; j_call: TRBJ2-3; v_call: TRBV5-1; clone_size: .; cdr3_aa: CASRPGVLTDTQYF; cdr3_nt: TGCGCCAGCAGGCCGGGGGTCCTCACAGATACGCAGTATTTT
d_call: .; j_call: TRBJ1-4; v_call: TRBV6-5; clone_size: .; cdr3_aa: CASSYRRGLGEKLFF; cdr3_nt: TGTGCCAGCAGTTACCGCAGGGGATTGGGAGAAAAACTGTTTTTT
d_call: TRBD1; j_call: TRBJ1-2; v_call: TRBV29-1; clone_size: few; cdr3_aa: CSVEQGRTGYTF; cdr3_nt: TGCAGCGTCGAACAGGGGAGAACTGGCTACACCTTC
d_call: TRBD1; j_call: TRBJ2-3; v_call: TRBV7-9; clone_size: .; cdr3_aa: CASSVPGQGTDTQYF; cdr3_nt: TGTGCCAGCAGCGTCCCGGGACAGGGCACAGATACGCAGTATTTT
d_call: .; j_call: TRBJ2-3; v_call: TRBV7-2; clone_size: few; cdr3_aa: CASSSQWGPAWDTQYF; cdr3_nt: TGTGCCAGCAGCTCCCAATGGGGCCCCGCGTGGGATACGCAGTATTTT
d_call: TRBD1; j_call: TRBJ1-2; v_call: TRBV29-1; clone_size: .; cdr3_aa: CSALGQGDGYTF; cdr3_nt: TGCAGCGCCTTAGGACAGGGTGATGGCTACACCTTC
d_call: .; j_call: TRBJ1-2; v_call: TRBV12-3/TRBV12-4; clone_size: few; cdr3_aa: CASSLVGSGYGYTF; cdr3_nt: TGTGCCAGCAGTTTAGTGGGGAGCGGCTATGGCTACACCTTC
d_call: .; j_call: TRBJ2-3; v_call: TRBV6-1; clone_size: .; cdr3_aa: CASSLGRGSGDTQYF; cdr3_nt: TGTGCCAGCAGTCTAGGCAGGGGCTCGGGGGATACGCAGTATTTT
d_call: .; j_call: TRBJ1-2; v_call: TRBV10-3; clone_size: .; cdr3_aa: CAISERGDYGYTF; cdr3_nt: TGTGCCATCAGTGAGCGGGGCGACTATGGCTACACCTTC
d_call: TRBD1; j_call: TRBJ2-5; v_call: TRBV7-8; clone_size: .; cdr3_aa: CASNIGGLETQYF; cdr3_nt: TGTGCCAGCAACATAGGGGGCCTAGAGACCCAGTACTTC
d_call: TRBD1; j_call: TRBJ2-1; v_call: TRBV24-1; clone_size: .; cdr3_aa: CATSETDRGLYNEQFF; cdr3_nt: TGTGCCACCAGTGAAACTGACAGGGGGCTCTACAATGAGCAGTTCTTC
d_call: .; j_call: TRBJ2-7; v_call: TRBV5-1; clone_size: few; cdr3_aa: CASSLGLGSTYEQYF; cdr3_nt: TGCGCCAGCAGCTTGGGTTTGGGCTCCACCTACGAGCAGTACTTC
d_call: TRBD1; j_call: TRBJ2-1; v_call: TRBV20-1; clone_size: .; cdr3_aa: CSARGDRNNEQFF; cdr3_nt: TGCAGTGCTAGAGGGGACAGGAACAATGAGCAGTTCTTC
d_call: .; j_call: TRBJ2-5; v_call: TRBV20-1; clone_size: once; cdr3_aa: CSATPGSTEETQYF; cdr3_nt: TGCAGTGCGACGCCCGGGTCTACCGAAGAGACCCAGTACTTC
d_call: .; j_call: TRBJ2-5; v_call: TRBV5-1; clone_size: .; cdr3_aa: CASSLDAFLETQYF; cdr3_nt: TGCGCCAGCAGCTTGGATGCATTTTTGGAGACCCAGTACTTC
d_call: TRBD2; j_call: TRBJ2-5; v_call: TRBV4-2; clone_size: .; cdr3_aa: CASSQNPSGGLPETQYF; cdr3_nt: TGTGCCAGCAGCCAAAACCCCAGCGGGGGGCTGCCGGAGACCCAGTACTTC